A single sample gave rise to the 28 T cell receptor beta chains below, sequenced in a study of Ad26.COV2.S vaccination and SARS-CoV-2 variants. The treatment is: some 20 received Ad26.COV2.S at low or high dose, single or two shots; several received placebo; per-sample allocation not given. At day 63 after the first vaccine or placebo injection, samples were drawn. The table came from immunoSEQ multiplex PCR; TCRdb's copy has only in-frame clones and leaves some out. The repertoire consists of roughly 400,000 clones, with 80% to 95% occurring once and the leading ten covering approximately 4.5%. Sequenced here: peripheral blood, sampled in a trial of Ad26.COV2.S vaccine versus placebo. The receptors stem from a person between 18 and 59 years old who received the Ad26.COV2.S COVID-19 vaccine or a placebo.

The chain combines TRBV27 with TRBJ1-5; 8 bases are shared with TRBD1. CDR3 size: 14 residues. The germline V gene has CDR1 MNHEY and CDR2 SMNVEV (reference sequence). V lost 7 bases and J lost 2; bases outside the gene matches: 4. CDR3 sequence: CASMMTGGNQPQHF. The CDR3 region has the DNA TGTGCCAGCATGATGACAGGGGGCAATCAGCCCCAGCATTTT.

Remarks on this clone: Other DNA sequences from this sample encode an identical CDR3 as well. This CDR3 is CASSIDQNQPQHF. The CDR3 DNA is TGTGCCAGTAGTATAGATCAAAATCAGCCCCAGCATTTT. The chain carries TRBV19 and TRBJ1-5, with D unclear. This CDR3 region has 13 residues. The V end lost 0 bases, the J end lost 4 bases, and 4 bases lay between the germline ends. Germline loops: CDR1 LNHDA, CDR2 SQIVND (reference sequence).

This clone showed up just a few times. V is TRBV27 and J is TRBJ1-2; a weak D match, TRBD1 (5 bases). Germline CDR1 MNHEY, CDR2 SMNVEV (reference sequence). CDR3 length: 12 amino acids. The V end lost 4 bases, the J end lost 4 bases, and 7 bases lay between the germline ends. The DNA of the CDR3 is TGTGCCAGCAGTTCCACAGGCTATGGCTACACCTTC. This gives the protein CASSSTGYGYTF.

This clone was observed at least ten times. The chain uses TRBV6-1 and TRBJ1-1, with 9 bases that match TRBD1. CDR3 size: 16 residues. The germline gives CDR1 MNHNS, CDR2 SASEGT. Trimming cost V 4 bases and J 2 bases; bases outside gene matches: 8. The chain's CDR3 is CASSGRTGALNTEAFF. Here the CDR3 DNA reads TGTGCCAGCAGTGGTAGGACAGGGGCTTTAAACACTGAAGCTTTCTTT.

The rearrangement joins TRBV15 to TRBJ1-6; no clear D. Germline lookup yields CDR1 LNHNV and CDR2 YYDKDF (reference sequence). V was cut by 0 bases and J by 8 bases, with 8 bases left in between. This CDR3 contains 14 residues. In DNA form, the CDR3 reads TGTGCCACCAGCAGAGACCCCGCAGATTCACCCCTCCACTTT. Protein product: CATSRDPADSPLHF.

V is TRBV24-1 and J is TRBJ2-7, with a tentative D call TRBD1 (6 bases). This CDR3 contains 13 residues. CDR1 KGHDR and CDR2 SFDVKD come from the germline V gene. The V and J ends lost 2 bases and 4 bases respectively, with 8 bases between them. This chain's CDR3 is CATSDSGAYEQYF. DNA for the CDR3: TGTGCCACCAGTGATTCAGGGGCATACGAGCAGTACTTC.

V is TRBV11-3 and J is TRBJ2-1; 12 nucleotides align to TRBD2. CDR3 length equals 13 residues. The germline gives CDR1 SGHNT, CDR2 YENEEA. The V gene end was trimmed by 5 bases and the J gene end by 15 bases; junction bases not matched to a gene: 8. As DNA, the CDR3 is TGTGCCAGCAGCGCCCGACTAGCGGGAGAGGTGTTCTTC. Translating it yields CASSARLAGEVFF.

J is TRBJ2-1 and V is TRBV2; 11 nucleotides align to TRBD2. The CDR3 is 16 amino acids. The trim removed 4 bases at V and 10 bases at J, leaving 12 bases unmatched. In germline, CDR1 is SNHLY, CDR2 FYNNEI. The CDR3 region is CASSGGSGRASKEQFF. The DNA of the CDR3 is TGTGCCAGCAGTGGTGGTAGCGGGAGGGCAAGTAAGGAGCAGTTCTTC. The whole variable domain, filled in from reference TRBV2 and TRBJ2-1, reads EPEVTQTPSHQVTQMGQEVILRCVPISNHLYFYWYRQILGQKVEFLVSFYNNEISEKSEIFDDQFSVERPDGSNFTLKIRSTKLEDSAMYFCASSGGSGRASKEQFFGPGTRLTVL.

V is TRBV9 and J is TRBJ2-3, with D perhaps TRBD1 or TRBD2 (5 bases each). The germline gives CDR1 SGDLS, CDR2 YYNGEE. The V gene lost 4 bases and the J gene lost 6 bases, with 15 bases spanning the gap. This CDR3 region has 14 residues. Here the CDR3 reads CASSQGEWSDTQYF. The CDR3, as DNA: TGTGCCAGCAGCCAGGGAGAGTGGTCCGATACGCAGTATTTT.

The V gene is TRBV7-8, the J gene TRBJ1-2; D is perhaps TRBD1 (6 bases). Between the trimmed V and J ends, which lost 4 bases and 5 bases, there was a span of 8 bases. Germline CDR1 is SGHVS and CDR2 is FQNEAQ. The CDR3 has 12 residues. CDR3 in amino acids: CASSSTGYGYTF. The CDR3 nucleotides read TGTGCCAGCAGCTCCACAGGGTATGGCTACACCTTC.

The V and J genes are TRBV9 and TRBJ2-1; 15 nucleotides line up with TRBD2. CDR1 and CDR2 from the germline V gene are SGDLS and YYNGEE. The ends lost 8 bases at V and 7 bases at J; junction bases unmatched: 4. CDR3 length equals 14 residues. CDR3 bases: TGTGCCAGTTCTGGGACTAGCGGGAGGAATGAGCAGTTCTTC. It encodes CASSGTSGRNEQFF.

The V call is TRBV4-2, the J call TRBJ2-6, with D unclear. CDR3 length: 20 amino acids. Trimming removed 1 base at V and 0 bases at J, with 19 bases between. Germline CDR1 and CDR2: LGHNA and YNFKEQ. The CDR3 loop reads CASSQVKGPNTLSGANVLTF. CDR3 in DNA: TGTGCCAGCAGCCAAGTCAAGGGTCCAAATACCCTCTCTGGGGCCAACGTCCTGACTTTC.

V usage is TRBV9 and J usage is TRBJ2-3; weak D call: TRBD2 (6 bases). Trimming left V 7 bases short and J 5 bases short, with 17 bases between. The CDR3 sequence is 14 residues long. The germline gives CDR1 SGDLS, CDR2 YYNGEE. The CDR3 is CASGGLPLGDTQYF. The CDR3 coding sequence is TGTGCCAGCGGCGGACTACCCCTCGGAGATACGCAGTATTTT.

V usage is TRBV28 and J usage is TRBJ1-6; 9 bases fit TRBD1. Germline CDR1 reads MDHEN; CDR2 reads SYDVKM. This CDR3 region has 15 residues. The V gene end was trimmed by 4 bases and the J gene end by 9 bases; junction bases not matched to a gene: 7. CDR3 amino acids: CASSSPGQGLSPLHF. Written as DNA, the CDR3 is TGTGCCAGCAGTTCACCGGGACAGGGTCTTTCACCCCTCCACTTT.

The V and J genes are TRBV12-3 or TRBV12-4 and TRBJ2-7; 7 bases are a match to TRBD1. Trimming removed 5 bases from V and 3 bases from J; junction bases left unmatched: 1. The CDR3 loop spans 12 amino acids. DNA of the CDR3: TGTGCCAGCAGTAGGGACAGCTACGAGCAGTACTTC. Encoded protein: CASSRDSYEQYF.

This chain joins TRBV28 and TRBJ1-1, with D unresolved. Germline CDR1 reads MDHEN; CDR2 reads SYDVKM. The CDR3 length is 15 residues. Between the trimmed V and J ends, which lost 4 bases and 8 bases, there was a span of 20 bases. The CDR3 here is CASSSRPVGWGEAFF. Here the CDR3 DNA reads TGTGCCAGCAGTTCAAGGCCAGTGGGCTGGGGAGAAGCTTTCTTT.

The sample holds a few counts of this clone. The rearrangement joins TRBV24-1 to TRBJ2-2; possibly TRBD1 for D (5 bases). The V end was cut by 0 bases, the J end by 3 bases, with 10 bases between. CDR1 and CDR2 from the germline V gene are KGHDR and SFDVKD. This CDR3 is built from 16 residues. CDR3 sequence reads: CATSDLRQGDTGELFF. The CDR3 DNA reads TGTGCCACCAGTGATTTGAGGCAGGGTGACACCGGGGAGCTGTTTTTT.

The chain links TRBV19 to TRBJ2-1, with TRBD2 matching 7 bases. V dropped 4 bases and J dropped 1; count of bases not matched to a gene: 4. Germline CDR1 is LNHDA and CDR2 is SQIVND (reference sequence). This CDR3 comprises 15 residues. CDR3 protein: CASSRTRISYNEQFF. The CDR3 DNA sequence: TGTGCCAGTAGTAGGACTAGGATATCCTACAATGAGCAGTTCTTC.

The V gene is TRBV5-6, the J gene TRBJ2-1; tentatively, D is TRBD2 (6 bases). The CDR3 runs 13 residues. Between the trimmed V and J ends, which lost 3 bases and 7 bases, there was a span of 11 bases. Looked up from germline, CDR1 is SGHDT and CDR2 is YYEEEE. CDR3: CASSSVGRNEQFF. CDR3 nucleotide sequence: TGTGCCAGCAGCTCCGTAGGGAGGAATGAGCAGTTCTTC.

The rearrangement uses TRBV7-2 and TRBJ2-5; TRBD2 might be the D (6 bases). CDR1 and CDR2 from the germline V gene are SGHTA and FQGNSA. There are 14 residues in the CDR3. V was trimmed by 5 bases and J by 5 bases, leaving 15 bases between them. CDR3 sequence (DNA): TGTGCCAGCAGCAAATCAGCGGGTTATGAGACCCAGTACTTC. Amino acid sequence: CASSKSAGYETQYF.

CDR3 sequence (DNA): TGTGCCAGCAGTCCGCAAGGGACTTATCGGAATCAGCCCCAGCATTTT. Translating it yields CASSPQGTYRNQPQHF. The chain links TRBV27 to TRBJ1-5; D may be TRBD1 (5 bases). This CDR3 is built from 16 residues. Germline V gene lookup returns CDR1 MNHEY and CDR2 SMNVEV (reference sequence). Deletions cut 5 bases from V and 4 bases from J, with 18 bases between.

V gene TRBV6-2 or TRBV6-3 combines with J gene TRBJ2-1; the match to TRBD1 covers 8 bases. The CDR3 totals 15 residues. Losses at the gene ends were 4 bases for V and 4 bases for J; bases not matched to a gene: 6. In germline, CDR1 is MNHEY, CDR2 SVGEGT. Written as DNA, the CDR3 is TGTGCCAGCAGTTCCCCAGGGGGCCTTTACAATGAGCAGTTCTTC. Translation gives CASSSPGGLYNEQFF.

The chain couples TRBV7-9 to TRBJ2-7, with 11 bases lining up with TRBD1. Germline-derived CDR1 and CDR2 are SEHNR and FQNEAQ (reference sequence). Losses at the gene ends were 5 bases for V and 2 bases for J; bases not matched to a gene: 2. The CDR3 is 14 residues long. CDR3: CASSPGQGAYEQYF. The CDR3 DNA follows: TGTGCCAGCAGCCCGGGACAGGGGGCCTACGAGCAGTACTTC.

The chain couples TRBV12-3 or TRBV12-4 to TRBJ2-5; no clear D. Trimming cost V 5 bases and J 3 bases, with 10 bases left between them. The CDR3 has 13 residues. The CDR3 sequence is CASSSRAEETQYF. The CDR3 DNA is TGTGCCAGCAGTAGCCGGGCAGAAGAGACCCAGTACTTC.

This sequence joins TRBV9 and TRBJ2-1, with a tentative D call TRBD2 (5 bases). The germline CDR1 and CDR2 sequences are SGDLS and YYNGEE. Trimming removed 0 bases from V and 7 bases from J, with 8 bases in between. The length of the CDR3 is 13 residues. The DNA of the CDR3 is TGTGCCAGCAGCGTAGGGGGAGTAAATGAGCAGTTCTTC. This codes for CASSVGGVNEQFF.

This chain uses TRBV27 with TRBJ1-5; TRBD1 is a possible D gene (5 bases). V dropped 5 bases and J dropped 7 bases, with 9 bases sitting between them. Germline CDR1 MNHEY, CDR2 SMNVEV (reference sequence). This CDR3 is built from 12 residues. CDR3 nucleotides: TGTGCCAGCAGTACCCAGGGACAGCCCCAGCATTTT. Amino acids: CASSTQGQPQHF.

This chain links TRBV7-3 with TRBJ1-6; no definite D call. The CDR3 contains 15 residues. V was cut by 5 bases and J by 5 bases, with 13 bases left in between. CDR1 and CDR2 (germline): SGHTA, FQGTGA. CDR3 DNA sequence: TGTGCCAGCAGCCGCTCGGCAGGCGATAATTCACCCCTCCACTTT. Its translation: CASSRSAGDNSPLHF.

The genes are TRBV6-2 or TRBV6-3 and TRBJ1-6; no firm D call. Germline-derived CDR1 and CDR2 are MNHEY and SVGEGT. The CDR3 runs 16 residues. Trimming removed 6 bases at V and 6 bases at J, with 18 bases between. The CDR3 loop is CASSPRFSRLNSPLHF. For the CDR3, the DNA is TGTGCCAGCAGCCCAAGATTCAGCCGTCTTAATTCACCCCTCCACTTT.